This is a list of T cell receptor beta chains from one sample in a study of T-cell memory formation after mild COVID-19. TCRdb fed the 5' RACE reads into MiXCR, producing one record per CDR3 protein. The table shows about 290,000 distinct CDR3 sequences, with roughly 15% occurring only once. Material: PBMCs or a T cell subset sorted from them (not recorded which). The receptors derive from a man aged 18 to 29 who had mild COVID-19 (a few samples of this study predate the infection). Cell type and time point are not known. Both conserved end residues are part of each CDR3. D genes are given only for firm matches. A row's size may be missing; if present it is once, few, many or a size class.

clone size	D gene	CDR3 length	V gene	J gene	CDR3 DNA	CDR3 protein
many	-	15	TRBV5-6	TRBJ1-5	TGTGCCAGCAGCTCGTGGAGTTTTTGGAATCAGCCCCAGCATTTT	CASSSWSFWNQPQHF
-	TRBD2	17	TRBV10-3	TRBJ2-5	TGTGCCATCAGGGGGGGAACTAGCGGCGGGCTGGAGGAGACCCAGTACTTC	CAIRGGTSGGLEETQYF
-	TRBD1	15	TRBV5-1	TRBJ1-1	TGCGCCAGCAGAGGGACAGTGGGCAGGGGCACTGAAGCTTTCTTT	CASRGTVGRGTEAFF
few	-	15	TRBV13	TRBJ2-5	TGTGCCAGCAGCTTAGGCCGTCAGGGGAGGGAGACCCAGTACTTC	CASSLGRQGRETQYF
-	TRBD1	16	TRBV4-3	TRBJ1-5	TGCGCCAGCAGCCAAGAGTACAGGGGAACTCAAGGGCCCCAGCATTTT	CASSQEYRGTQGPQHF
-	-	13	TRBV5-1	TRBJ2-3	TGCGCCAGCAGACCTACCAGTCCAGATACGCAGTATTTT	CASRPTSPDTQYF
few	-	12	TRBV4-2	TRBJ1-3	TGTGCCAGCAGCCAAGTTGGTAGCACCATATATTTT	CASSQVGSTIYF
few	-	14	TRBV7-2	TRBJ2-3	TGTGCCAGCAGCTTAGAACCTGGAACAAATACGCAGTATTTT	CASSLEPGTNTQYF
few	-	16	TRBV9	TRBJ2-1	TGTGCCAGCAGCAGAAGAAGCTCCCCCCCCTACAATGAGCAGTTCTTC	CASSRRSSPPYNEQFF
-	-	13	TRBV18	TRBJ1-2	TGTGCCAGCTCAGAGACTACTCCCTATGGCTACACCTTC	CASSETTPYGYTF
few	TRBD2	16	TRBV15	TRBJ2-3	TGTGCCACCAGCAGAGAAGGACTAGCGGGGTCAGATACGCAGTATTTT	CATSREGLAGSDTQYF
-	TRBD1	16	TRBV4-2	TRBJ1-5	TGTGCCAGCAGCCTTGGACAGGCCTATACCAATCAGCCCCAGCATTTT	CASSLGQAYTNQPQHF
-	TRBD1	14	TRBV6-5	TRBJ1-5	TGTGCCAGCAGCGCCACAGGGGTGAGTCAGCCCCAGCATTTT	CASSATGVSQPQHF
many	-	14	TRBV12-3/TRBV12-4	TRBJ1-5	TGTGCCAGCAGTTTTGGGGATAGCAATCAGCCCCAGCATTTT	CASSFGDSNQPQHF
-	TRBD2	14	TRBV12-3/TRBV12-4	TRBJ2-3	TGTGCCAGCAGTCTAGCGGGGGCGGGGGATACGCAGTATTTT	CASSLAGAGDTQYF
few	-	15	TRBV5-1	TRBJ2-3	TGCGCCAGCAGCTACAGAGCGCACGACCCAGATACGCAGTATTTT	CASSYRAHDPDTQYF
-	-	14	TRBV7-6	TRBJ1-1	TGTGCCAGCAGCTTAGTTTTGGGGGAAACTGAAGCTTTCTTT	CASSLVLGETEAFF
-	TRBD1	15	TRBV6-1	TRBJ1-2	TGTGCCAGCAGTGAAATCGGGACAGGGGAGCCTGGCTACACCTTC	CASSEIGTGEPGYTF
few	TRBD1	14	TRBV3-1	TRBJ2-1	TGTGCCAGCAGCCGGGGACAGGGGCTAAATGAGCAGTTCTTC	CASSRGQGLNEQFF
few	-	14	TRBV5-4	TRBJ2-4	TGTGCCAGCAGCTTCTCCACCCAAGAAAACATTCAGTACTTC	CASSFSTQENIQYF
many	-	15	TRBV7-3	TRBJ1-6	TGTGCCAGCAGCTTAACAGGACAAGGGGGATCACCCCTCCACTTT	CASSLTGQGGSPLHF
few	-	12	TRBV20-1	TRBJ2-7	TGCAGTGCCAGGTTCGAGGGGTACGAGCAGTACTTC	CSARFEGYEQYF
few	-	12	TRBV18	TRBJ2-7	TGTGCCAGCTCATCCGGCGGACTCGAGCAGTACTTC	CASSSGGLEQYF
-	TRBD1	16	TRBV7-6	TRBJ2-7	TGTGCCAGCAGCACAAACCCGGGAAGGGGGCCATACGAGCAGTACTTC	CASSTNPGRGPYEQYF
many	-	13	TRBV5-1	TRBJ1-2	TGCGCCAGCAGGCCTCTGGACAGCTATGGCTACACCTTC	CASRPLDSYGYTF
few	-	14	TRBV12-3/TRBV12-4	TRBJ2-1	TGTGCCAGCAGTTTACGCCCGGGGGCGAATGAGCAGTTCTTC	CASSLRPGANEQFF
few	-	13	TRBV6-6	TRBJ1-4	TGTGCCAGCAGTTACGGGAAAAAGGAAAAACTGTTTTTT	CASSYGKKEKLFF